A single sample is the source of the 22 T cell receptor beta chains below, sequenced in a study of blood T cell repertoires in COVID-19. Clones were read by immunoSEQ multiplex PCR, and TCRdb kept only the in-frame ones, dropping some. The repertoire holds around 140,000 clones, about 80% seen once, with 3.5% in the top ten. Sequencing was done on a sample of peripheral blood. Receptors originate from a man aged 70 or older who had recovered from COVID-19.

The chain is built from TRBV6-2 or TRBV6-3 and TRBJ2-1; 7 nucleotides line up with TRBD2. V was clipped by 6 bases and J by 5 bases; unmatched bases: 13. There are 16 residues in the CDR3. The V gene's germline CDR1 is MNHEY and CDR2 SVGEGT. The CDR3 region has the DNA TGTGCCAGCAGCGGATCCCTTGGGACTAAAAACAATGAGCAGTTCTTC. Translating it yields CASSGSLGTKNNEQFF.

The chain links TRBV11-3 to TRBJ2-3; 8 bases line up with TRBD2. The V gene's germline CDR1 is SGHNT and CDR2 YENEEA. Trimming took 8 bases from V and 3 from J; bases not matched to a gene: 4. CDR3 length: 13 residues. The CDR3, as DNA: TGTGCCAGCCGGGAGCGGGGGACAGATACGCAGTATTTT. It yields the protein CASRERGTDTQYF.

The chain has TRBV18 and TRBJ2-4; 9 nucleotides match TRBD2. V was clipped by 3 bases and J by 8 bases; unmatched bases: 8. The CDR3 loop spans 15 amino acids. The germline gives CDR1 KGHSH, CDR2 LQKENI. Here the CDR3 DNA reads TGTGCCAGCTCACCTAGGCTAGCGGGAATGGACATTCAGTACTTC. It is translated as CASSPRLAGMDIQYF.

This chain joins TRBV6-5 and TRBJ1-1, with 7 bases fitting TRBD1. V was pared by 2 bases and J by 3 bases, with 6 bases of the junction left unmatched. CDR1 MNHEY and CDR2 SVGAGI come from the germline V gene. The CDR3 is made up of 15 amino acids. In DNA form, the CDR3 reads TGTGCCAGCAGTTACGAAGGGGGCTTGGACACTGAAGCTTTCTTT. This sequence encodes CASSYEGGLDTEAFF.

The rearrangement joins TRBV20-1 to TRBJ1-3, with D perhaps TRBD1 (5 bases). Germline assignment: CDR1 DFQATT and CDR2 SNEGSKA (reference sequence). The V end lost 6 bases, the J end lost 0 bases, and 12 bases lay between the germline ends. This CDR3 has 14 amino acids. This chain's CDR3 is CSASGTLSGNTIYF. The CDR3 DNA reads TGCAGTGCAAGTGGGACTCTCTCTGGAAACACCATATATTTT.

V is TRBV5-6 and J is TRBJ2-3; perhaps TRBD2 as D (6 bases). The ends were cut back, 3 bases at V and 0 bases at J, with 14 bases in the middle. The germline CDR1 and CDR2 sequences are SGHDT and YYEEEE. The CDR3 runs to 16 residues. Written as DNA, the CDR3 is TGTGCCAGCAGCTCGGGGACTTACATTAGCACAGATACGCAGTATTTT. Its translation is CASSSGTYISTDTQYF.

CDR3 DNA: TGTGCCAGCAGGCAACGCCCGACTAGCGGGGGCCTCAATGAGCAGTTCTTC. Encoded protein: CASRQRPTSGGLNEQFF. The V gene is TRBV2, the J gene TRBJ2-1; 12 bases are a match to TRBD2. Per germline, CDR1 SNHLY and CDR2 FYNNEI. V trimming: 6 bases; J trimming: 6 bases; junction bases outside the gene matches: 12. CDR3 length: 17 residues.

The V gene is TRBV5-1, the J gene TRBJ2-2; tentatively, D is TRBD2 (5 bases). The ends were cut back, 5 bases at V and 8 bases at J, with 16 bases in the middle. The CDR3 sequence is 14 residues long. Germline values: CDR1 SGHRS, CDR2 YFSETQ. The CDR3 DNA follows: TGCGCCAGCAGTTTATCTCGCGGCGGGGGGGAGCTGTTTTTT. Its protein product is CASSLSRGGGELFF.

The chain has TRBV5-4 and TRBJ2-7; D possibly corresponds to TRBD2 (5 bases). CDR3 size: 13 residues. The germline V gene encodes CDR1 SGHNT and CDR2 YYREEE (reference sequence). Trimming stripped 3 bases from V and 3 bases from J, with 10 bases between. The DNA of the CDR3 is TGTGCCAGCAGCTCCCGGGGATACTACGAGCAGTACTTC. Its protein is CASSSRGYYEQYF.

CDR3 nucleotides: TGTGCCAGTAGCCAGACTGGAAATAATCAGCCCCAGCATTTT. Translated, it gives CASSQTGNNQPQHF. The chain combines TRBV19 with TRBJ1-5; D gene ambiguous. CDR1 is LNHDA, CDR2 SQIVND, per germline (reference sequence). This CDR3 has 14 residues. Trimming removed 6 bases from V and 4 bases from J, with 13 bases in between.

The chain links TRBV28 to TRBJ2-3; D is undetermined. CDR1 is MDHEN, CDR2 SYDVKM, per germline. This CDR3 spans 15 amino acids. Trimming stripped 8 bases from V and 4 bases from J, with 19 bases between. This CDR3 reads CASSTTDPAADTQYF. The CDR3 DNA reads TGTGCCAGCTCAACAACCGACCCTGCGGCAGATACGCAGTATTTT. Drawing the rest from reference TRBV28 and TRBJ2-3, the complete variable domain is DVKVTQSSRYLVKRTGEKVFLECVQDMDHENMFWYRQDPGLGLRLIYFSYDVKMKEKGDIPEGYSVSREKKERFSLILESASTNQTSMYLCASSTTDPAADTQYFGPGTRLTVL.

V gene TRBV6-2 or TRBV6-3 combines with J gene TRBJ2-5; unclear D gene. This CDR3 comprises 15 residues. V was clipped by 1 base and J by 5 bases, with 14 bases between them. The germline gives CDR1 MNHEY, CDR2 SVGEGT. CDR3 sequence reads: CASSYFSSSVETQYF. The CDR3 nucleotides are TGTGCCAGCAGTTACTTCTCGTCAAGCGTTGAGACCCAGTACTTC.

DNA of the CDR3: TGCGCCAGCAGCTTGGCCGTAGACACAGATACGCAGTATTTT. It codes for CASSLAVDTDTQYF. The chain employs TRBV5-1 and TRBJ2-3; unclear D gene. The V gene lost 0 bases and the J gene lost 2 bases, with 7 bases spanning the gap. The CDR3 is 14 residues long. CDR1 SGHRS and CDR2 YFSETQ come from the germline V gene.

The CDR3 DNA reads TGTGCCTGGAACGGTGAAAAACTGTTTTTT. Protein product: CAWNGEKLFF. The rearrangement uses TRBV30 and TRBJ1-4; D gene ambiguous. The V and J ends lost 4 bases and 7 bases respectively, with 4 bases between them. The CDR3 has 10 amino acids. Germline loops: CDR1 GTSNPN, CDR2 SVGIG (reference sequence).

The CDR3 protein is CASSWDSMGGEQYF. The CDR3 nucleotides are TGTGCCAGCAGTTGGGACAGTATGGGGGGCGAGCAGTACTTC. V usage is TRBV27 and J usage is TRBJ2-7; tentative D call: TRBD1 (7 bases). This CDR3 contains 14 residues. V shed 4 bases and J shed 6 bases, with 16 bases lying between them. Germline CDR1 MNHEY, CDR2 SMNVEV (reference sequence).

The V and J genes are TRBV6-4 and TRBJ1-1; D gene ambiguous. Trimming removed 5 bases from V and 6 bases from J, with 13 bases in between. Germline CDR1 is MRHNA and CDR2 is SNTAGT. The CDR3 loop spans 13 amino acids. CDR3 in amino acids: CASSNCLSAEAFF. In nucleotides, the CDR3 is TGTGCCAGCAGTAATTGCCTCTCGGCTGAAGCTTTCTTT.

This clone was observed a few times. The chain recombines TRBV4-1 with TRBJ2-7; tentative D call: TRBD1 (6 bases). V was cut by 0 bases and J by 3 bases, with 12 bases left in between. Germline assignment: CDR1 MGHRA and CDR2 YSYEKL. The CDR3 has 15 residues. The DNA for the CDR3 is TGCGCCAGCAGCCAAGATCAAGTGACAGGCTACGAGCAGTACTTC. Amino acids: CASSQDQVTGYEQYF.

CDR3 sequence: CSATGGEGAFF. Written as DNA, the CDR3 is TGCAGTGCTACAGGGGGCGAGGGGGCTTTCTTT. The chain recombines TRBV20-1 with TRBJ1-1; 8 bases are a match to TRBD1. Germline values: CDR1 DFQATT, CDR2 SNEGSKA (reference sequence). V lost 4 bases, J lost 11 bases, and 6 bases stayed unmatched. The CDR3 spans 11 residues.

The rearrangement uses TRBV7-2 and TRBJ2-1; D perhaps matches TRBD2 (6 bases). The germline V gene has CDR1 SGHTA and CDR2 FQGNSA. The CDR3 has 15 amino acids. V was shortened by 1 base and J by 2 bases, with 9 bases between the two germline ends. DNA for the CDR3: TGTGCCAGCAGCTTAGTTCCGGGAGCCTACAATGAGCAGTTCTTC. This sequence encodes CASSLVPGAYNEQFF.

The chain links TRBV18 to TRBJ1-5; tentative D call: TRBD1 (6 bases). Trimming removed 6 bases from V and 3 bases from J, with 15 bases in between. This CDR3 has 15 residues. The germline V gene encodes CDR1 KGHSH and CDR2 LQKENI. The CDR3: CASSPGAGDNQPQHF. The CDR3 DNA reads TGTGCCAGCTCCCCCGGGGCAGGGGACAATCAGCCCCAGCATTTT.

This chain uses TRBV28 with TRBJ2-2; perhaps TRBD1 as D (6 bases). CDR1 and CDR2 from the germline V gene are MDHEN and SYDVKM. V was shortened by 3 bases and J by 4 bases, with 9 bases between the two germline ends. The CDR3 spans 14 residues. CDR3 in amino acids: CASSLGQRTGELFF. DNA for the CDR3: TGTGCCAGCAGTTTGGGACAACGCACCGGGGAGCTGTTTTTT.

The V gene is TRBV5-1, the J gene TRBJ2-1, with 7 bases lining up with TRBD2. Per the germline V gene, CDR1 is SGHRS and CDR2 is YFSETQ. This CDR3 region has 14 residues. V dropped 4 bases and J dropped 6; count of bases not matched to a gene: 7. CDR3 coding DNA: TGCGCCAGCAGCGCGGGGGACGGTCTCAATGAGCAGTTCTTC. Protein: CASSAGDGLNEQFF.